This T cell receptor beta chain was retrieved from a study of PD-L1 blockade in urothelial cancer. Study-wide results and caveats: Pretreatment peripheral blood TCR clonality that fell below the median predicted better survival among the patients studied.

Profiled with immunoSEQ multiplex PCR; TCRdb holds only in-frame clones, not every one. This table has around 110,000 clones, more than 85% appearing once. About this clone: Its antigen remains unknown.

Noted time point: peripheral blood 6 weeks after treatment start. Germline V gene sequence: CDR1 LNHDA, CDR2 SQIVND (reference sequence). The germline V and J ends were trimmed by 3 bases and 3 bases, with 11 bases remaining between them. CDR3 length: 14 amino acids. This receptor was identified in a man between 60 and 75 years old with urothelial cancer. The sample consisted of PBMCs, taken around atezolizumab (anti-PD-L1) treatment. The V and J genes are TRBV19 and TRBJ1-2; the D gene is possibly TRBD1 (5 bases). The CDR3 sequence: CASSMIETDYGYTF. CDR3 sequence (DNA): TGTGCCAGTAGTATGATCGAGACAGACTATGGCTACACCTTC.